The sequence of this T cell receptor beta chain was determined in a study of blood T cell repertoires in COVID-19. Germline CDR1 and CDR2: SQVTM and ANQGSEA. CDR3 length: 12 residues. The V and J ends lost 5 bases and 3 bases respectively, with 10 bases between them. Sequenced by immunoSEQ multiplex PCR; TCRdb stores in-frame clones only, minus some. The sample includes approximately 200,000 clones, 87% of them seen just once. The chain links TRBV29-1 to TRBJ1-2, with D possibly being TRBD1 (5 bases). This sequence originates from a woman aged 25 to 39 who had recovered from COVID-19. The sample was PBMCs or T cells enriched from blood (not recorded which). In DNA form, the CDR3 reads TGCAGCGTTCTTCAGGGCCACTATGGCTACACCTTC. It specifies CSVLQGHYGYTF.